This T cell receptor (beta chain) appears in the sequencing data of a study of T cell clonality in common variable immunodeficiency. The CDR3 consists of 14 residues. Trimming stripped 2 bases from V and 1 base from J, with 8 bases between. Germline V lookup: CDR1 SGHTA, CDR2 FQGTGA. The table came from immunoSEQ multiplex PCR; TCRdb's copy has only in-frame clones and leaves some out. The repertoire shows 15,000 to 20,000 clones, none seen only once; the top ten take 2.5% to 3%. This clone was counted ten times or more. Its antigen is not known. Read sequence stops 3 residues before the CDR3 end, and the germline J gene provides the missing end. Study findings and constraints: Compared with controls, CVID subjects had fewer shared TCRbeta clones. What drives increased CVID clonality needs T cell subpopulation sequencing. Common variable immunodeficiency TCR beta sequences reportedly had fewer deletions and N-nucleotide insertions.

What was sequenced was peripheral blood mononuclear cells. The V call is TRBV7-3, the J call TRBJ2-5; D remains unclear. The receptor was isolated from a human donor with common variable immunodeficiency. The CDR3 here is CASSLGPVQETQYF. The covered CDR3 bases are TGTGCCAGCAGCTTAGGGCCAGTCCAAGAGACC.